These 32 T cell receptor beta chains came from one sample sequenced in a study of human T cells and chemical hapten exposure. Time point specified: healthy volunteer bleed at 2 weeks. It was unfractionated whole blood from which total RNA was extracted. TCRdb passed the RACE reads through MiXCR, listing each CDR3 protein once. Found here are about 130,000 distinct CDR3 sequences, roughly 9.5% of them singletons; the top ten hold 1.5% to 2%. The sequenced material came from whole blood. The receptors were sampled from a male donor in good health. Some clones in this sample may be carry-over from other donors' samples.

The CDR3 sequence: CSAAGTRSTDTQYF. In nucleotides, the CDR3 is TGCAGCGCGGCCGGGACCAGAAGCACAGATACGCAGTATTTT. The chain uses TRBV29-1 and TRBJ2-3, with D perhaps given as TRBD1 or TRBD2 (5 bases each). From germline, CDR1 is SQVTM and CDR2 ANQGSEA. The CDR3 is made up of 14 amino acids. Trimming removed 7 bases from V and 0 bases from J, with 14 bases in between.

In its sample, this clonotype was seen many times. J is TRBJ2-7 and V is TRBV10-3; 12 bases match TRBD1. Germline CDR1 reads ENHRY; CDR2 reads SYGVKD. With V trimmed by 8 bases and J by 5 bases, 1 base remained unmatched. The CDR3 runs to 12 residues. CDR3: CAIGTGGNEQYF. The CDR3 coding sequence is TGTGCCATCGGGACAGGGGGCAACGAGCAGTACTTC.

This clonotype occurred many times. J is TRBJ2-3 and V is TRBV7-2; D is unclear. In germline, CDR1 is SGHTA, CDR2 FQGNSA. Between the trimmed V and J ends, which lost 5 bases and 9 bases, there was a span of 9 bases. The CDR3 totals 11 residues. The CDR3 region is CASSPQATQYF. In DNA, the CDR3 is TGTGCCAGCAGCCCCCAAGCAACGCAGTATTTT.

The gene calls are TRBV19 and TRBJ2-5, with 7 bases identical to TRBD1. This CDR3 is built from 16 residues. In germline, CDR1 is LNHDA, CDR2 SQIVND (reference sequence). V shed 0 bases, J shed 3 bases, and the junction held 7 bases outside the gene matches. The CDR3 reads CASSIDRWQGEETQYF. In DNA form, the CDR3 reads TGTGCCAGTAGTATAGATCGGTGGCAGGGGGAAGAGACCCAGTACTTC.

This clonotype was picked up a small number of times. This chain connects TRBV27 to TRBJ2-2; D remains unclear. The CDR3 covers 13 residues. In germline, CDR1 is MNHEY, CDR2 SMNVEV (reference sequence). V lost 5 bases and J 3 bases, leaving 7 bases between the germline ends. CDR3 region: CASSDTDTGELFF. The CDR3 DNA follows: TGTGCCAGCAGTGATACGGACACCGGGGAGCTGTTTTTT.

This clonotype was detected only a few times. The chain joins TRBV6-2 or TRBV6-3 to TRBJ1-5; tentative D call: TRBD1 (5 bases). Trimming removed 6 bases at V and 2 bases at J, with 14 bases between. Germline assignment: CDR1 MNHEY and CDR2 SVGEGT. The CDR3 contains 15 residues. The CDR3 DNA reads TGTGCCAGCAGCGCCCTCCCGGGGGGCAATCAGCCCCAGCATTTT. This translates into CASSALPGGNQPQHF.

This clonotype turned up a few times. This rearrangement joins TRBV13 to TRBJ2-7; 10 bases are a match to TRBD1. The CDR3 has 15 residues. CDR1 and CDR2 (germline): PRHDT, FYEKMQ (reference sequence). V shed 6 bases and J 3 bases; nucleotides not matched to a gene: 8. CDR3 protein: CASSSRDRGNYEQYF. In nucleotides, the CDR3 is TGTGCCAGCAGTTCGAGGGACAGGGGAAACTACGAGCAGTACTTC.

The table lists this clonotype with many counts. V usage is TRBV29-1 and J usage is TRBJ2-7; D unresolved. CDR1 is SQVTM, CDR2 ANQGSEA, per germline. The length of the CDR3 is 12 residues. The ends were cut back, 4 bases at V and 2 bases at J, with 9 bases in the middle. The CDR3 loop is CSVVFPPYEQYF. CDR3 nucleotide sequence: TGCAGCGTTGTGTTCCCCCCCTACGAGCAGTACTTC.

The chain recombines TRBV27 with TRBJ1-4; a weak D match, TRBD1 (6 bases). Trimming cost V 3 bases and J 6 bases, with 14 bases left between them. The V gene's germline CDR1 is MNHEY and CDR2 SMNVEV (reference sequence). CDR3 length: 15 amino acids. This CDR3 reads CASSLGTSIYEKLFF. The CDR3 region has the DNA TGTGCCAGCAGTTTGGGGACAAGCATCTATGAAAAACTGTTTTTT.

This clonotype was seen ten or more times. J is TRBJ2-3 and V is TRBV24-1; 10 positions match TRBD1. Germline CDR1 and CDR2: KGHDR and SFDVKD. V lost 4 bases and J lost 7; bases outside the gene matches: 4. This CDR3 has 14 amino acids. The CDR3 reads CATSDRQGANTQYF. CDR3 sequence (DNA): TGTGCCACCAGTGACCGACAGGGGGCGAATACGCAGTATTTT.

This clonotype was counted ten times or more. The gene calls are TRBV7-9 and TRBJ1-4; D might be TRBD1 (6 bases). V was trimmed by 3 bases and J by 5 bases, leaving 16 bases between them. The CDR3 extends over 16 amino acids. Germline CDR1 is SEHNR and CDR2 is FQNEAQ (reference sequence). The CDR3 bases are TGTGCCAGCAGCTTCTACAGGTCAAGGGGGAATGAAAAACTGTTTTTT. Translation gives CASSFYRSRGNEKLFF. Together with reference TRBV7-9 and TRBJ1-4, the CDR3 gives the full variable domain: DTGVSQNPRHKITKRGQNVTFRCDPISEHNRLYWYRQTLGQGPEFLTYFQNEAQLEKSRLLSDRFSAERPKGSFSTLEIQRTEQGDSAMYLCASSFYRSRGNEKLFFGSGTQLSVL.

This clonotype appeared many times. The V and J genes are TRBV29-1 and TRBJ2-1; the match to TRBD2 covers 11 bases. This CDR3 region has 14 residues. Germline-derived CDR1 and CDR2 are SQVTM and ANQGSEA. J lost 10 bases, V lost 6 bases, and 11 bases had no gene match. CDR3 region: CSVLTSGSTEEQFF. CDR3 coding DNA: TGCAGCGTCCTTACTAGCGGGAGTACGGAAGAGCAGTTCTTC.

The chain employs TRBV27 and TRBJ1-1; D not certain. This CDR3 region has 13 residues. Germline values: CDR1 MNHEY, CDR2 SMNVEV (reference sequence). Trimming shortened V by 6 bases and J by 6 bases, and 14 bases separated the two germline ends. This CDR3 is CASSPLIRAEAFF. The CDR3 coding sequence is TGTGCCAGCAGCCCCCTGATCCGGGCTGAAGCTTTCTTT.

This clonotype has ten or more counts. The chain's CDR3 is CASSEDVRAPVDEKLFF. The DNA for the CDR3 is TGTGCCAGCAGTGAAGATGTAAGGGCACCAGTGGATGAAAAACTGTTTTTT. The V gene is TRBV2, the J gene TRBJ1-4, with D unresolved. CDR1 is SNHLY, CDR2 FYNNEI, per germline. V was trimmed by 1 base and J by 6 bases, leaving 18 bases between them. The CDR3 is 17 amino acids. The variable domain in full, with the rest retrieved from reference TRBV2 and TRBJ1-4, is EPEVTQTPSHQVTQMGQEVILRCVPISNHLYFYWYRQILGQKVEFLVSFYNNEISEKSEIFDDQFSVERPDGSNFTLKIRSTKLEDSAMYFCASSEDVRAPVDEKLFFGSGTQLSVL.

The chain has TRBV6-6 and TRBJ2-7, with TRBD1 matching over 9 bases. This CDR3 region has 16 residues. CDR1 is MNHNY, CDR2 SVGAGI, per germline (reference sequence). Trimming removed 2 bases from V and 0 bases from J; junction bases left unmatched: 5. The CDR3 reads CASSYGGDRDSYEQYF. Here the CDR3 DNA reads TGTGCCAGCAGTTACGGGGGGGACAGGGACTCCTACGAGCAGTACTTC.

In this sample, this clonotype turned up a few times. The genes are TRBV10-3 and TRBJ2-7, with D hard to call. Germline V gene sequence: CDR1 ENHRY, CDR2 SYGVKD. The CDR3 consists of 12 residues. The V gene lost 3 bases and the J gene lost 7 bases, with 10 bases spanning the gap. In DNA, the CDR3 is TGTGCCATCAGTGAATATGAAGCGGAGCAGTACTTC. Protein: CAISEYEAEQYF.

This clonotype was counted between two and nine times. The J gene is TRBJ2-7, the V gene TRBV12-3 or TRBV12-4; the match to TRBD2 covers 14 bases. The CDR3 has 16 amino acids. V trimming: 5 bases; J trimming: 0 bases; junction bases outside the gene matches: 3. CDR3 residues: CASSPGLAGGSYEQYF. CDR3 DNA sequence: TGTGCCAGCAGTCCCGGACTAGCGGGAGGCTCCTACGAGCAGTACTTC.

This clonotype was observed at least ten times. The CDR3 sequence is CASSEVGLLSYEQYF. DNA of the CDR3: TGTGCCAGCAGCGAGGTTGGACTCCTCTCCTACGAGCAGTACTTC. This sequence joins TRBV3-1 and TRBJ2-7; the D gene is possibly TRBD2 (5 bases). This CDR3 spans 15 amino acids. V dropped 5 bases and J dropped 0 bases, with 14 bases sitting between them. The germline V gene has CDR1 LGHDT and CDR2 YNNKEL (reference sequence).

This clonotype showed up many times. The chain links TRBV12-3 or TRBV12-4 to TRBJ2-3; 7 bases align to TRBD1. V gave up 6 bases and J gave up 4 bases; unmatched junction bases: 13. The CDR3 runs 16 residues. The CDR3 nucleotides read TGTGCCAGCAGATCGACAGGGTTGGAGGCTTCAGATACGCAGTATTTT. Amino acid sequence: CASRSTGLEASDTQYF.

This clonotype came up many times. V usage is TRBV12-3 or TRBV12-4 and J usage is TRBJ1-5, with D possibly being TRBD1 (6 bases). This CDR3 spans 14 amino acids. V gave up 5 bases and J gave up 6 bases, with 14 bases separating them. This CDR3 reads CASSGPGGRQPQHF. The CDR3 coding sequence is TGTGCCAGCAGTGGCCCGGGGGGCCGTCAGCCCCAGCATTTT.

The CDR3 DNA is TGTGCCAGCAGTTACGATGGGGAACGGGGCTATGGCTACACCTTC. Amino acid sequence: CASSYDGERGYGYTF. The chain has TRBV6-2 or TRBV6-3 and TRBJ1-2, with D uncertain. The CDR3 sequence is 15 residues long. CDR1 and CDR2 (germline): MNHEY, SVGEGT. V lost 2 bases to trimming and J lost 4 bases, with 14 bases between them.

This clonotype was detected a few times. This chain joins TRBV7-9 and TRBJ2-1; D is ambiguous. CDR3 size: 13 residues. In germline, CDR1 is SEHNR, CDR2 FQNEAQ (reference sequence). The V gene lost 5 bases and the J gene lost 8 bases, with 13 bases spanning the gap. CDR3 region: CASSEVGHDEQFF. In DNA, the CDR3 is TGTGCCAGCAGCGAAGTAGGTCATGATGAGCAGTTCTTC.

This clonotype was seen many times. V usage is TRBV3-1 and J usage is TRBJ1-4; D gene uncertain. Trimming pared 1 base from V and 5 bases from J, leaving 11 bases between. CDR1 and CDR2 (germline): LGHDT, YNNKEL (reference sequence). This CDR3 has 15 residues. The DNA for the CDR3 is TGTGCCAGCAGCCAAGGGGCACAAGAGAATGAAAAACTGTTTTTT. Protein sequence: CASSQGAQENEKLFF.

This clonotype was recorded many times. V gene TRBV7-9 combines with J gene TRBJ2-1, with a tentative D call TRBD1 (6 bases). CDR1 is SEHNR, CDR2 FQNEAQ, per germline (reference sequence). Trimming left V 5 bases short and J 2 bases short, with 13 bases between. The CDR3 covers 15 residues. CDR3 nucleotide sequence: TGTGCCAGCAGCCCTCCGGGACATACCTACAATGAGCAGTTCTTC. Its translation is CASSPPGHTYNEQFF.

This clonotype occurred a few times. The V gene is TRBV20-1, the J gene TRBJ2-5; the match to TRBD2 covers 12 bases. The CDR3 runs to 15 residues. V shed 4 bases, J shed 1 base, and the junction held 4 bases outside the gene matches. CDR1 is DFQATT, CDR2 SNEGSKA, per germline (reference sequence). The CDR3 loop is CSATRLAGVQETQYF. CDR3 sequence (DNA): TGCAGTGCTACTCGACTAGCGGGGGTCCAAGAGACCCAGTACTTC.

This clonotype was picked up a small number of times. The chain joins TRBV4-1 to TRBJ2-5, with D possibly matching TRBD2 (5 bases). Germline assignment: CDR1 MGHRA and CDR2 YSYEKL. This CDR3 contains 13 residues. Trimming cost V 3 bases and J 2 bases, with 7 bases left between them. CDR3 residues: CASSHRLQETQYF. CDR3 in DNA: TGCGCCAGCAGCCATCGACTACAAGAGACCCAGTACTTC.

The rearrangement joins TRBV15 to TRBJ2-1, with TRBD1 matching over 7 bases. V dropped 4 bases and J dropped 7; count of bases not matched to a gene: 4. The CDR3 loop spans 13 amino acids. Germline V CDR1 and CDR2: LNHNV, YYDKDF (reference sequence). The CDR3 DNA is TGTGCCACCAGCATCAGACAGGGAAATGAGCAGTTCTTC. This codes for CATSIRQGNEQFF.

This clonotype occurred once. A read error may be the cause here, since a much bigger clone is one base away. V usage is TRBV12-3 or TRBV12-4 and J usage is TRBJ2-7; D tentatively fits TRBD1 or TRBD2 (5 bases each). There are 15 residues in the CDR3. Trimming cost V 3 bases and J 5 bases, with 17 bases left between them. CDR3 sequence: CASSFWRQGSHEQYF. The CDR3 DNA reads TGTGCCAGCAGTTTTTGGAGGCAGGGTAGCCACGAGCAGTACTTC.

V usage is TRBV6-1 and J usage is TRBJ2-2; no reliable D call. The germline V gene encodes CDR1 MNHNS and CDR2 SASEGT. Trimming left V 2 bases short and J 1 base short, with 8 bases between. The CDR3 consists of 15 residues. DNA of the CDR3: TGTGCCAGCAGTGAAAGAACATTGAACACCGGGGAGCTGTTTTTT. Translated: CASSERTLNTGELFF.

The chain carries TRBV29-1 and TRBJ2-1, with D unresolved. The CDR3 consists of 12 residues. In germline, CDR1 is SQVTM, CDR2 ANQGSEA. V was shortened by 5 bases and J by 9 bases, with 14 bases between the two germline ends. This CDR3 reads CSVSLAATEQFF. The CDR3 DNA reads as TGCAGCGTTTCCCTGGCCGCAACTGAGCAGTTCTTC.

This clonotype appeared a few times. This chain joins TRBV29-1 and TRBJ2-3, with a tentative D call TRBD1 (7 bases). CDR1 is SQVTM and CDR2 is ANQGSEA in the germline V gene. V lost 7 bases, J lost 2 bases, and 16 bases lay in between. This CDR3 comprises 14 residues. The CDR3 protein is CSAPDREVTDTQYF. CDR3 DNA sequence: TGCAGCGCCCCAGACAGGGAGGTCACAGATACGCAGTATTTT.

This sequence joins TRBV2 and TRBJ1-4; 9 nucleotides align to TRBD1. V dropped 5 bases and J dropped 8; count of bases not matched to a gene: 9. The CDR3 covers 15 residues. The germline CDR1 and CDR2 sequences are SNHLY and FYNNEI. This CDR3 reads CASSTRTGASEKLFF. DNA for the CDR3: TGTGCCAGCAGTACTAGGACAGGGGCGTCCGAAAAACTGTTTTTT.